This TCR beta chain was profiled in a study of cytomegalovirus exposure and HLA in healthy donors. The primer mix had 60 Vbeta and 13 Jbeta primers. Clones were read by immunoSEQ multiplex PCR, and TCRdb kept only the in-frame ones, dropping some. The sample gives about 190,000 clones, around 83% of which show up once; about 0.78% is in the top ten. From germline, CDR1 is MNHEY and CDR2 SVGAGI. The CDR3 has 15 amino acids. V was trimmed by 5 bases and J by 0 bases, leaving 11 bases between them. This TCR derives from a woman aged 18-29 years in good health and CMV-seronegative. V and J are TRBV6-5 and TRBJ1-3; maybe TRBD1 (6 bases). Sequencing used PBMCs. The CDR3 sequence: CASSRRGPSGNTIYF. In nucleotides, the CDR3 is TGTGCCAGCAGTCGCAGGGGACCCTCTGGAAACACCATATATTTT.